These 22 T cell receptor beta chains were sequenced from one sample in a study of T cell repertoires in cytomegalovirus infection. TCRdb called the reads again in MiXCR, with one record for every CDR3 protein. The sample lists some 150,000 distinct CDR3 sequences, around 22% seen once, with roughly 11% in the top ten. The sample was PBMCs. These receptor sequences come from a human donor in good health (CMV status not recorded). Some clones in this sample may be carry-over from other donors' samples.

This clonotype has just a few counts. V is TRBV12-5 and J is TRBJ1-2, with 8 bases matching TRBD1. Germline CDR1 reads LGHNT; CDR2 reads FRNRAP. V trimming: 2 bases; J trimming: 9 bases; junction bases outside the gene matches: 8. This CDR3 is 14 amino acids long. CDR3 DNA sequence: TGTGCTAGTGGTTTGTCAGGGGGCGCTCCAAGCTACACCTTC. Translated, it gives CASGLSGGAPSYTF.

This chain uses TRBV23-1 with TRBJ2-7; D not resolved. TRBV23-1 has ORF status, its function being uncertain. The CDR3 is 14 amino acids. Trimming removed 5 bases from V and 2 bases from J, with 13 bases in between. The DNA of the CDR3 is TGCGCCAGCAGTAGTCGACACGGTCCCTACGAGCAGTACTTC. This sequence encodes CASSSRHGPYEQYF.

The chain joins TRBV28 to TRBJ2-1; 8 bases agree with TRBD2. CDR1 is MDHEN and CDR2 is SYDVKM in the germline V gene. The CDR3 consists of 14 residues. V was clipped by 1 base and J by 5 bases; unmatched bases: 1. The CDR3 coding sequence is TGTGCCAGCAGTTTATTCGGGGGGGACAATGAGCAGTTCTTC. It encodes CASSLFGGDNEQFF.

This clonotype appeared a few times. The J gene is TRBJ2-7, the V gene TRBV15, with TRBD1 matching 10 bases. The CDR3 extends over 15 amino acids. V shed 0 bases, J shed 1 base, and the junction held 0 bases outside the gene matches. Germline lookup yields CDR1 LNHNV and CDR2 YYDKDF (reference sequence). The chain's CDR3 is CATSREGQGSYEQYF. CDR3 in DNA: TGTGCCACCAGCAGAGAGGGACAGGGGTCCTACGAGCAGTACTTC.

Worth noting for this clonotype: A read error may produce the germline difference seen at one junction end. V gene TRBV5-1 combines with J gene TRBJ1-5, with 7 bases that match TRBD1. Germline V gene lookup returns CDR1 SGHRS and CDR2 YFSETQ. This CDR3 is built from 15 residues. CDR3 sequence: CASRLGTQGNQPQHF. CDR3 nucleotides: TGCGCCAGCAGGTTGGGGACACAGGGGAATCAGCCCCAGCATTTT.

CDR3 in amino acids: CSVSSGSGELFF. CDR3 in DNA: TGCAGCGTCTCGTCGGGATCCGGGGAGCTGTTTTTT. The rearrangement links TRBV29-1 to TRBJ2-2, with a weak D call TRBD2 (5 bases). CDR3 size: 12 residues. Germline lookup yields CDR1 SQVTM and CDR2 ANQGSEA. Trimming removed 6 bases at V and 6 bases at J, with 11 bases between.

V usage is TRBV12-3 or TRBV12-4 and J usage is TRBJ1-6; D gene uncertain. Trimming left V 6 bases short and J 7 bases short, with 13 bases between. The CDR3 length is 14 residues. The CDR3: CASRVQSLNSPLHF. The CDR3 DNA reads TGTGCCAGCAGGGTTCAGAGCCTAAATTCACCCCTCCACTTT.

This clonotype was observed many times. This rearrangement joins TRBV12-3 or TRBV12-4 to TRBJ2-3; 9 bases are a match to TRBD1. The length of the CDR3 is 16 residues. Unmatched junction bases numbered 9, after V lost 5 bases and J lost 3 bases. The CDR3 coding sequence is TGTGCCAGCAGTCTAGAGGGACAGGGAAGGACAGATACGCAGTATTTT. Translation: CASSLEGQGRTDTQYF.

Only a few counts were recorded for this clonotype. In nucleotides, the CDR3 is TGTGCCAGCAGCGCAGTGGGTAACACTGAAGCTTTCTTT. Amino acids: CASSAVGNTEAFF. The rearrangement joins TRBV9 to TRBJ1-1; D unresolved. Trimming removed 3 bases from V and 2 bases from J, with 8 bases in between. Germline values: CDR1 SGDLS, CDR2 YYNGEE. The length of the CDR3 is 13 residues.

This CDR3 is CSAKTSPYEQYF. CDR3 in DNA: TGCAGTGCTAAGACTAGCCCCTACGAGCAGTACTTC. The rearrangement links TRBV20-1 to TRBJ2-7; 7 bases are shared with TRBD2. This CDR3 is 12 amino acids long. With 4 bases clipped from V and 2 bases from J, the junction kept 2 bases outside the gene matches. CDR1 DFQATT and CDR2 SNEGSKA come from the germline V gene (reference sequence).

This clonotype was counted at least ten times. The rearrangement links TRBV28 to TRBJ2-6, with a weak D call TRBD1 (5 bases). The germline V gene has CDR1 MDHEN and CDR2 SYDVKM. Trimming took off 3 bases at V and 0 bases at J, with 6 bases between the two ends. This CDR3 comprises 15 residues. The CDR3 DNA follows: TGTGCCAGCAGTTTTGGGGCCTCTGGGGCCAACGTCCTGACTTTC. Its protein is CASSFGASGANVLTF.

This clonotype was recorded many times. This chain uses TRBV7-2 with TRBJ2-3; D perhaps matches TRBD1 (6 bases). Trimming pared 3 bases from V and 3 bases from J, leaving 10 bases between. Germline V CDR1 and CDR2: SGHTA, FQGNSA. This CDR3 has 14 residues. CDR3 in amino acids: CASSLTGGTDTQYF. CDR3 nucleotides: TGTGCCAGCAGCTTGACAGGAGGAACAGATACGCAGTATTTT.

This clonotype was seen at least ten times. This chain uses TRBV7-2 with TRBJ2-5; TRBD2 might be the D (6 bases). V was trimmed by 4 bases and J by 6 bases, leaving 12 bases between them. The CDR3 spans 13 residues. Per the germline V gene, CDR1 is SGHTA and CDR2 is FQGNSA. In DNA, the CDR3 is TGTGCCAGCAGCTCGGGAGACTCGCAGACCCAGTACTTC. Residues: CASSSGDSQTQYF.

This clonotype appeared a few times. This sequence joins TRBV29-1 and TRBJ2-1; a weak D match, TRBD2 (5 bases). V lost 3 bases and J 0 bases, leaving 12 bases between the germline ends. CDR1 SQVTM and CDR2 ANQGSEA come from the germline V gene. The CDR3 has 15 residues. The CDR3 nucleotides are TGCAGCGTTGATAGGCGGGCTAGCTCCTACAATGAGCAGTTCTTC. Translated: CSVDRRASSYNEQFF.

This clonotype has only a few counts. The J gene is TRBJ1-2, the V gene TRBV5-1; 9 bases are a match to TRBD1. V trimming: 1 base; J trimming: 6 bases; junction bases outside the gene matches: 4. Per the germline V gene, CDR1 is SGHRS and CDR2 is YFSETQ. The CDR3 runs 14 residues. In nucleotides, the CDR3 is TGCGCCAGCAGCTTGACAGGGGGCTTTGATGGCTACACCTTC. Its protein is CASSLTGGFDGYTF. The complete variable domain, with remaining parts taken from reference TRBV5-1 and TRBJ1-2, reads KAGVTQTPRYLIKTRGQQVTLSCSPISGHRSVSWYQQTPGQGLQFLFEYFSETQRNKGNFPGRFSGRQFSNSRSEMNVSTLELGDSALYLCASSLTGGFDGYTFGSGTRLTVV.

This clonotype was observed at least ten times. The chain uses TRBV7-8 and TRBJ2-3, with 8 bases that match TRBD2. J was trimmed by 6 bases and V by 1 base; bases with no gene match: 12. The CDR3 is 17 residues long. CDR1 and CDR2 (germline): SGHVS, FQNEAQ. The CDR3 region has the DNA TGTGCCAGCAGCTTAGACGGGGGTGGCGGGAGGATGGATACGCAGTATTTT. It specifies CASSLDGGGGRMDTQYF.

The chain couples TRBV15 to TRBJ2-1; 13 bases agree with TRBD2. V lost 2 bases to trimming and J lost 4 bases; unmatched junction nucleotides: 2. CDR1 and CDR2 from the germline V gene are LNHNV and YYDKDF (reference sequence). CDR3 length equals 16 residues. In DNA form, the CDR3 reads TGTGCCACCAGCAGAAGACTAGCGGGGGGTTACAATGAGCAGTTCTTC. Residues: CATSRRLAGGYNEQFF.

As for this clonotype: The junction departs from the called germline gene at one end, perhaps through a read error. The genes are TRBV7-2 and TRBJ2-7, with D tentatively TRBD1 (6 bases). There are 17 residues in the CDR3. Per the germline V gene, CDR1 is SGHTA and CDR2 is FQGNSA. The CDR3 region is CASSYAGAGAKFYEPYF. The CDR3 bases are TGTGCCAGCAGCTACGCAGGGGCAGGGGCGAAGTTCTACGAGCCGTACTTC.

This chain uses TRBV30 with TRBJ2-1; D unresolved. This CDR3 is 14 amino acids long. V was shortened by 2 bases and J by 6 bases, with 14 bases between the two germline ends. Germline V gene data show CDR1 as GTSNPN and CDR2 as SVGIG (reference sequence). The CDR3 reads CAWSSWAGSNEQFF. CDR3 DNA: TGTGCCTGGAGTTCTTGGGCAGGCAGCAATGAGCAGTTCTTC.

The table lists this clonotype with a few counts. This chain joins TRBV12-3 or TRBV12-4 and TRBJ2-2, with 7 positions matching TRBD2. V lost 1 base and J lost 1; bases outside the gene matches: 12. There are 19 residues in the CDR3. The DNA of the CDR3 is TGTGCCAGCAGTTTAGGTGTCAAGCGAGGACTAGTGAACACCGGGGAGCTGTTTTTT. It yields the protein CASSLGVKRGLVNTGELFF.

This clonotype was detected a few times. This rearrangement joins TRBV4-1 to TRBJ1-6, with D perhaps matching TRBD1 (5 bases). The CDR3 covers 15 residues. Germline V gene sequence: CDR1 MGHRA, CDR2 YSYEKL. V was cut by 0 bases and J by 7 bases, with 10 bases left in between. CDR3 residues: CASSQDQGLNSPLHF. CDR3 nucleotides: TGCGCCAGCAGCCAAGATCAGGGCCTCAATTCACCCCTCCACTTT.

The V gene is TRBV6-6, the J gene TRBJ1-1; D is ambiguous. V was pared by 6 bases and J by 5 bases, with 19 bases between. This CDR3 region has 15 residues. Germline CDR1 MNHNY, CDR2 SVGAGI (reference sequence). CDR3 DNA: TGTGCCAGCAGATCCTTACGCGGGTTAGGGACTGAAGCTTTCTTT. Protein: CASRSLRGLGTEAFF.